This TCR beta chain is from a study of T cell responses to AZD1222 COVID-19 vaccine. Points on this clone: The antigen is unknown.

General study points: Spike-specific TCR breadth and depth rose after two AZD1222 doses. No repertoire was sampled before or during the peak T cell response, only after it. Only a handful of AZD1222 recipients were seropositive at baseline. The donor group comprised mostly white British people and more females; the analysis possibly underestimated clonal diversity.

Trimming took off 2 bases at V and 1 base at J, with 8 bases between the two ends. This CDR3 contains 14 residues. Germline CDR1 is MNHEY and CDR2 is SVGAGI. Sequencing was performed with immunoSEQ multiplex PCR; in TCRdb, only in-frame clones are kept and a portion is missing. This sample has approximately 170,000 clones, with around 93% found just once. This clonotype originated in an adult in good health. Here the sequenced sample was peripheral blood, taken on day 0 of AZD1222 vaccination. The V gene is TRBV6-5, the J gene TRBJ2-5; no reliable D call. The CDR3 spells CASSYGSFQETQYF. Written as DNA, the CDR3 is TGTGCCAGCAGTTACGGCTCCTTCCAAGAGACCCAGTACTTC.